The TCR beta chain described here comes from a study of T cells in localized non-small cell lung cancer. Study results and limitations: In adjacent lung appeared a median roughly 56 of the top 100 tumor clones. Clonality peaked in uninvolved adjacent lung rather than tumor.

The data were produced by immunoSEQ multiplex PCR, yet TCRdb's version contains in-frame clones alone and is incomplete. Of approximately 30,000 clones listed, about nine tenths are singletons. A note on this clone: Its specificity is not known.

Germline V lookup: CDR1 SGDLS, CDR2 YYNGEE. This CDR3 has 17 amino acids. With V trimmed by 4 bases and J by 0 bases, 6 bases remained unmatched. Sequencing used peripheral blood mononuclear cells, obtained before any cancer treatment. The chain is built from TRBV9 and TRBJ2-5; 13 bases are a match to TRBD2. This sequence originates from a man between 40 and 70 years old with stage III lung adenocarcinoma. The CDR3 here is CASSRTSGGNYQETQYF. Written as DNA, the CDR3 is TGTGCCAGCAGCAGGACTAGCGGGGGAAACTACCAAGAGACCCAGTACTTC.